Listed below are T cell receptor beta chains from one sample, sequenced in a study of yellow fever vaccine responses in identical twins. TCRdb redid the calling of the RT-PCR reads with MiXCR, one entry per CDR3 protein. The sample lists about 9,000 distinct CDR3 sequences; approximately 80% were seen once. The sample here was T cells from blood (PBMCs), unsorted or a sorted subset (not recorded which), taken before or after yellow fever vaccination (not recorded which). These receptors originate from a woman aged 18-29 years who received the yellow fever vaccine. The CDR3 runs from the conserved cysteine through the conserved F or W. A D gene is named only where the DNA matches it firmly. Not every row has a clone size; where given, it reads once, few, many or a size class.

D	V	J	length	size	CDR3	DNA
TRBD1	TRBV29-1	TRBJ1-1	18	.	CSVDNRRGTERVGTEAFF	TGCAGCGTTGACAATCGGAGGGGGACAGAAAGGGTGGGCACTGAAGCTTTCTTT
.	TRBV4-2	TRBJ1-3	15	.	CASSQDRLGGNTIYF	TGTGCCAGCAGCCAAGACAGATTAGGTGGAAACACCATATATTTT
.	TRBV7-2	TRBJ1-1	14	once	CASSLAETGTLAFF	TGTGCCAGCAGCTTAGCGGAAACAGGGACTCTCGCTTTCTTT
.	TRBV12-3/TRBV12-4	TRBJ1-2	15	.	CASSLGYRSTRGYTF	TGTGCCAGCAGTTTAGGGTATCGGTCAACACGCGGCTACACCTTC
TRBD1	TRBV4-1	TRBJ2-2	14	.	CASSKTGVTGELFF	TGCGCCAGCAGCAAGACAGGGGTCACCGGGGAGCTGTTTTTT
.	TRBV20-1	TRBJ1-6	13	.	CSARGVVGSPLHF	TGCAGTGCTAGAGGTGTTGTGGGATCACCCCTCCACTTT
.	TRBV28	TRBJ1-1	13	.	CASSPVAHFEAFF	TGTGCCAGCAGCCCCGTGGCCCACTTTGAAGCTTTCTTT
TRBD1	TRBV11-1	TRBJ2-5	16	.	CASSSTKGTEQETQYF	TGTGCCAGCAGCTCCACGAAAGGGACAGAGCAAGAGACCCAGTACTTC
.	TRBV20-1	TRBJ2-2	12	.	CSASLGPGELFF	TGCAGTGCTAGTCTAGGGCCCGGGGAGCTGTTTTTT
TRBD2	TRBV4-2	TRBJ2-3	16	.	CASSQDLSGGSDTQYF	TGTGCCAGCAGCCAAGATCTAAGCGGGGGATCAGATACGCAGTATTTT
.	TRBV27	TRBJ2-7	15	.	CASSFSTALTYEQYF	TGTGCCAGCAGTTTTTCGACAGCACTGACCTACGAGCAGTACTTC
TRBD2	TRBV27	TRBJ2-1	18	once	CASSQGRVGGSSYNEQFF	TGTGCCAGCAGTCAGGGCCGTGTCGGGGGGAGCTCCTACAATGAGCAGTTCTTC
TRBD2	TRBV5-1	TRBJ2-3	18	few	CASSLRLVSGGARDTQYF	TGCGCCAGCAGCTTGAGGCTCGTTAGCGGGGGGGCCCGGGATACGCAGTATTTT
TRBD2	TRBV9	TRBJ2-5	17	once	CASSVGAAGGYQETQYF	TGTGCCAGCAGCGTAGGGGCAGCGGGGGGGTACCAAGAGACCCAGTACTTC
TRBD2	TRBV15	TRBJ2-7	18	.	CATSRDLTSGRDKYEQYF	TGTGCCACCAGCAGAGATTTAACTAGCGGGAGGGACAAATACGAGCAGTACTTC
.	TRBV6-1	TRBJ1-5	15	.	CASSEDNLRGQPQHF	TGTGCCAGCAGTGAAGACAACTTGAGGGGTCAGCCCCAGCATTTT
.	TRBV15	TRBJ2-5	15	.	CATSSNYLLQETQYF	TGTGCCACCAGCAGCAACTACCTCCTACAAGAGACCCAGTACTTC
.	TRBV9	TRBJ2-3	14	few	CASSASPATDTQYF	TGTGCCAGCAGCGCCTCCCCTGCCACAGATACGCAGTATTTT
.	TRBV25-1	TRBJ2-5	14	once	CASNSYPEEETQYF	TGTGCCAGCAATTCCTACCCAGAGGAGGAGACCCAGTACTTC
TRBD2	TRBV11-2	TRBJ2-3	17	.	CASSLGLATGSTDTQYF	TGTGCCAGCAGCTTGGGACTAGCGACGGGGTCCACAGATACGCAGTATTTT
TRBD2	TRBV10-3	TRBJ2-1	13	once	CAIKTSGDNEQFF	TGTGCCATCAAGACTAGCGGGGACAATGAGCAGTTCTTC
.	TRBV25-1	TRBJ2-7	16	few	CASSPTPKAGLYEQYF	TGTGCCAGCAGTCCCACCCCGAAAGCGGGCCTCTACGAGCAGTACTTC
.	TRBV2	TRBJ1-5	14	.	CASSEGDSNQPQHF	TGTGCCAGCAGTGAGGGGGATAGCAATCAGCCCCAGCATTTT
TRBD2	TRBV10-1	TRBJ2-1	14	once	CASSEREAYNEQFF	TGCGCCAGCAGTGAGCGGGAGGCCTACAATGAGCAGTTCTTC
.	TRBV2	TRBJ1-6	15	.	CASSESGRANSPLHF	TGTGCCAGCAGTGAATCGGGCAGGGCTAATTCACCCCTCCACTTT
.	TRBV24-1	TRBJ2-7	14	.	CATSDSGTLYEQYF	TGTGCCACCAGTGATTCCGGGACACTTTACGAGCAGTACTTC
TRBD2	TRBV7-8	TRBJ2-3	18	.	CASSLGVLSREARDTQYF	TGTGCCAGCAGCTTAGGGGTACTCTCACGGGAGGCGCGAGATACGCAGTATTTT
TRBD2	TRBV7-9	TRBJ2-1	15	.	CASSAGTSGLNEQFF	TGTGCCAGCAGCGCCGGGACTAGCGGCTTAAATGAGCAGTTCTTC
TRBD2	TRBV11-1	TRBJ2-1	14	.	CASSLGGTNNEQFF	TGTGCCAGCAGCTTAGGGGGGACTAACAATGAGCAGTTCTTC
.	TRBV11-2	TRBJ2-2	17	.	CASSLSTWQQNTGELFF	TGTGCCAGCAGCTTATCAACGTGGCAGCAGAACACCGGGGAGCTGTTTTTT
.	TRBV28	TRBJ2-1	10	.	CASSTRLQFF	TGTGCCAGCAGTACCAGATTACAGTTCTTC
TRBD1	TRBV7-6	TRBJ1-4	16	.	CASSFGQGKNNEKLFF	TGTGCCAGCAGCTTCGGACAGGGCAAAAATAATGAAAAACTGTTTTTT
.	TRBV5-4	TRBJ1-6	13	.	CASSLGQGSPLHF	TGTGCCAGCAGCTTGGGGCAGGGTTCACCCCTCCACTTT
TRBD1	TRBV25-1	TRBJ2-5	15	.	CASNPGTALQETQYF	TGTGCCAGCAACCCCGGGACAGCTCTCCAAGAGACCCAGTACTTC
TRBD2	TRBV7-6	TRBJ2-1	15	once	CASSPRLAVYNEQFF	TGTGCCAGCAGCCCGCGACTAGCGGTTTACAATGAGCAGTTCTTC